The 21 T cell receptor beta chains listed next were all sequenced from one sample in a study of CD8+ T cells in alopecia areata listed by TCRdb under 2018. Read against the paper, the sample's time point label means: around 26 weeks on oral tofacitinib. Read against the paper, the sample's treatment or condition label means: oral pan-JAK inhibitor, 5-10 mg twice daily. The library relied on the immunoSEQ multiplex PCR assay. To provide template for TCR sequencing, every sample had RNA extracted and reverse transcribed into cDNA. TCRdb took this table from immuneACCESS and kept in-frame rearrangements with V and J called. Such tables lack part of the clones; where checked against another copy, unresolved V genes explain under half of the gap, and the rest is unexplained. The sample profile shows 35,000 to 50,000 clones; 92% of them were found once. Of the sample, around 18% is held by the ten largest clones.

This sample comprised CD8+ T cells sorted from blood, obtained at week 24, from a patient treated with tofacitinib. The source of these receptors is a human donor with alopecia areata.

The chain couples TRBV7-9 to TRBJ2-5, with 8 nucleotides matching TRBD1. There are 16 residues in the CDR3. Germline V CDR1 and CDR2: SEHNR, FQNEAQ (reference sequence). Losses at the gene ends were 5 bases for V and 4 bases for J; bases not matched to a gene: 12. In DNA form, the CDR3 reads TGTGCCAGCAGCCCGTCCTTACAGGGGGTAGGAGAGACCCAGTACTTC. Encoded protein: CASSPSLQGVGETQYF.

The rearrangement joins TRBV6-6 to TRBJ2-7; TRBD1 or TRBD2 may be the D gene (6 bases each). The CDR3 is 16 residues long. Trimming removed 5 bases at V and 2 bases at J, with 19 bases between. CDR1 is MNHNY and CDR2 is SVGAGI in the germline V gene (reference sequence). CDR3 residues: CASSTLGGTSPYEQYF. The CDR3 DNA reads TGTGCCAGCAGTACCCTAGGCGGGACAAGTCCCTACGAGCAGTACTTC.

The rearrangement uses TRBV7-9 and TRBJ2-5, with D unclear. The CDR3 contains 11 residues. Germline lookup yields CDR1 SEHNR and CDR2 FQNEAQ (reference sequence). The V gene lost 5 bases and the J gene lost 5 bases, with 6 bases spanning the gap. The CDR3: CASSPIETQYF. CDR3 nucleotide sequence: TGTGCCAGCAGCCCCATCGAGACCCAGTACTTC. Using reference TRBV7-9 and TRBJ2-5 for the parts outside the CDR3, the full variable domain is DTGVSQNPRHKITKRGQNVTFRCDPISEHNRLYWYRQTLGQGPEFLTYFQNEAQLEKSRLLSDRFSAERPKGSFSTLEIQRTEQGDSAMYLCASSPIETQYFGPGTRLLVL.

V usage is TRBV6-1 and J usage is TRBJ1-2; TRBD1 aligns across 11 bases. V dropped 8 bases and J dropped 3; count of bases not matched to a gene: 5. The CDR3 loop spans 14 amino acids. Germline V lookup: CDR1 MNHNS, CDR2 SASEGT. The CDR3 here is CASFGQGADYGYTF. Here the CDR3 DNA reads TGTGCCAGCTTCGGACAGGGGGCCGACTATGGCTACACCTTC.

The V and J genes are TRBV11-2 and TRBJ2-3; the D gene is possibly TRBD1 (5 bases). This CDR3 is built from 13 residues. V lost 7 bases, J lost 5 bases, and 13 bases lay in between. Looked up from germline, CDR1 is SGHAT and CDR2 is FQNNGV. Here the CDR3 DNA reads TGTGCCAGCACCCAGGGAACTGGAGATACGCAGTATTTT. Its translation: CASTQGTGDTQYF.

V and J are TRBV7-9 and TRBJ2-3, with D tentatively TRBD2 (6 bases). The germline gives CDR1 SEHNR, CDR2 FQNEAQ (reference sequence). Between the trimmed V and J ends, which lost 5 bases and 0 bases, there was a span of 12 bases. The CDR3 spans 15 residues. CDR3 loop: CASSPPSGSTDTQYF. DNA of the CDR3: TGTGCCAGCAGCCCCCCAAGCGGGAGCACAGATACGCAGTATTTT.

The chain joins TRBV15 to TRBJ2-1, with 7 bases identical to TRBD1. Germline assignment: CDR1 LNHNV and CDR2 YYDKDF (reference sequence). Losses at the gene ends were 5 bases for V and 5 bases for J; bases not matched to a gene: 9. The CDR3 is 15 amino acids. Here the CDR3 DNA reads TGTGCCACCAGCTACACAGGGGCTGATCACAATGAGCAGTTCTTC. Its translation is CATSYTGADHNEQFF.

The chain employs TRBV28 and TRBJ2-7; maybe TRBD1 (6 bases). The germline gives CDR1 MDHEN, CDR2 SYDVKM. The V and J ends lost 5 bases and 4 bases respectively, with 15 bases between them. This CDR3 comprises 14 residues. This CDR3 is CASSRTGPDYEQYF. The CDR3 DNA is TGTGCCAGCAGTCGTACAGGGCCGGATTACGAGCAGTACTTC.

The V gene is TRBV6-5, the J gene TRBJ2-1, with TRBD2 matching 10 bases. Germline trimming cut 8 bases from V and 5 bases from J; bases unmatched to any gene: 9. The germline V gene has CDR1 MNHEY and CDR2 SVGAGI. The CDR3 is 15 residues long. The CDR3 sequence is CASQVLAGANNEQFF. CDR3 in DNA: TGTGCCAGCCAAGTCCTAGCGGGGGCCAACAATGAGCAGTTCTTC.

The chain carries TRBV7-6 and TRBJ2-7; D remains ambiguous. This CDR3 has 15 amino acids. The germline V gene has CDR1 SGHVS and CDR2 FNYEAQ. V dropped 5 bases and J dropped 3 bases, with 17 bases sitting between them. The CDR3 DNA sequence: TGTGCCAGCAGCCCTGCCGCTGGGCCTGTCTACGAGCAGTACTTC. It encodes CASSPAAGPVYEQYF. Together with reference TRBV7-6 and TRBJ2-7, the CDR3 gives the full variable domain: GAGVSQSPRYKVTKRGQDVALRCDPISGHVSLYWYRQALGQGPEFLTYFNYEAQQDKSGLPNDRFSAERPEGSISTLTIQRTEQRDSAMYRCASSPAAGPVYEQYFGPGTRLTVT.

This clone came up once. The chain couples TRBV6-5 to TRBJ2-3, with 7 bases aligning to TRBD2. This CDR3 comprises 13 residues. Per the germline V gene, CDR1 is MNHEY and CDR2 is SVGAGI. The V and J ends lost 8 bases and 2 bases, in that order; junction bases with no gene match: 4. CDR3 DNA sequence: TGTGCCAGCTACGGGGGGATCACAGATACGCAGTATTTT. It specifies CASYGGITDTQYF.

This sequence joins TRBV7-8 and TRBJ2-1, with TRBD2 as a possible D gene (6 bases). V lost 5 bases to trimming and J lost 8 bases, with 13 bases between them. Per germline, CDR1 SGHVS and CDR2 FQNEAQ. The CDR3 spans 13 residues. CDR3 residues: CASSLPPGDEQFF. CDR3 in DNA: TGTGCCAGCAGCCTGCCCCCGGGAGATGAGCAGTTCTTC.

The chain couples TRBV30 to TRBJ2-7; possibly TRBD1 for D (6 bases). The CDR3 length is 16 residues. V was cut by 2 bases and J by 3 bases, with 20 bases left in between. Germline V lookup: CDR1 GTSNPN, CDR2 SVGIG (reference sequence). CDR3 in DNA: TGTGCCTGGAGTCCCGACCCCGGGACAACGGACTACGAGCAGTACTTC. This codes for CAWSPDPGTTDYEQYF.

The CDR3 DNA reads as TGCGCCAGCAGCCTGATGTGGGGTGCAACTAATGAAAAACTGTTTTTT. Its protein is CASSLMWGATNEKLFF. The chain uses TRBV4-3 and TRBJ1-4; D is undetermined. The CDR3 spans 16 residues. Germline assignment: CDR1 LGHNA and CDR2 YSLEER. V was clipped by 4 bases and J by 0 bases, with 12 bases between them.

The gene calls are TRBV7-9 and TRBJ2-5, with D tentatively TRBD2 (6 bases). The J call could be wrong; TRBJ2-7 is a better fit for the DNA end. CDR1 and CDR2 from the germline V gene are SEHNR and FQNEAQ (reference sequence). The CDR3 length is 15 residues. The CDR3 DNA follows: TGTGCCAGCAGCTTAGTGGAGACTAGCTCCTACGAGCAGTACTTC. Its translation: CASSLVETSSYEQYF.

The rearrangement uses TRBV27 and TRBJ1-2; 9 bases align to TRBD1. The germline V gene has CDR1 MNHEY and CDR2 SMNVEV (reference sequence). The CDR3 is 15 amino acids. J was trimmed by 6 bases and V by 5 bases; bases with no gene match: 10. This CDR3 is CASSTSGTGMNGYTF. As DNA, the CDR3 is TGTGCCAGCAGTACGTCCGGGACAGGGATGAATGGCTACACCTTC.

This rearrangement joins TRBV7-2 to TRBJ2-7, with no clear D. In germline, CDR1 is SGHTA, CDR2 FQGNSA. The germline V and J ends were trimmed by 5 bases and 0 bases, with 11 bases remaining between them. This CDR3 has 14 residues. Written as DNA, the CDR3 is TGTGCCAGCAGCCCGGACGGGCTCTCCTACGAGCAGTACTTC. It specifies CASSPDGLSYEQYF.

This chain links TRBV27 with TRBJ2-7; 13 bases align to TRBD2. The CDR3 spans 15 residues. V shed 5 bases and J 7 bases; nucleotides not matched to a gene: 8. Germline V gene data show CDR1 as MNHEY and CDR2 as SMNVEV (reference sequence). In DNA, the CDR3 is TGTGCCAGCAGTAGCGGGACTAGCGGGGTTAGAGAGCAGTACTTC. Protein: CASSSGTSGVREQYF.

The chain employs TRBV15 and TRBJ2-3; D gene unclear. The CDR3 has 14 residues. Deletions cut 0 bases from V and 1 base from J, with 5 bases between. Germline CDR1 reads LNHNV; CDR2 reads YYDKDF (reference sequence). The CDR3 nucleotides are TGTGCCACCAGCAGAGATTATGGCACAGATACGCAGTATTTT. Amino acids: CATSRDYGTDTQYF.

The V and J genes are TRBV7-2 and TRBJ2-7; 7 bases map to TRBD1. Losses at the gene ends were 1 base for V and 9 bases for J; bases not matched to a gene: 12. Germline V lookup: CDR1 SGHTA, CDR2 FQGNSA. The CDR3 is 15 amino acids. The CDR3 loop is CASSLEPGTAYAQYF. In nucleotides, the CDR3 is TGTGCCAGCAGCTTAGAGCCAGGGACAGCTTATGCGCAGTACTTC.

The chain recombines TRBV27 with TRBJ2-5; D ambiguous. The better agreement between TRBJ2-7 and the DNA end casts doubt on the J call. Germline-derived CDR1 and CDR2 are MNHEY and SMNVEV (reference sequence). This CDR3 region has 14 residues. CDR3 in DNA: TGTGCCAGCTCGAGAGCCGCGCTTATTGACGAGCAGTACTTC. It specifies CASSRAALIDEQYF.